This section outlines one TCR beta chain sequence together with its context. Antigen specificity is unknown. Here immunoSEQ multiplex PCR was the method, and the copy in TCRdb shows in-frame clones only, minus some. In the table there are around 170,000 clones, around 93% of which are singletons. This sample was taken from a study of T cell responses to AZD1222 COVID-19 vaccine. Study-wide context: Combined were second doses at about 4 or about 12 weeks. General study results and limits: The study reported that nearly half of spike-specific TCRs target unmutated variant regions. Among those given AZD1222, only five or six were seropositive at baseline. The peak T cell response came first, and repertoires were sampled only after it.

V gave up 3 bases and J gave up 1 base; unmatched junction bases: 7. This CDR3 region has 17 residues. Germline V CDR1 and CDR2: SGHRS, YFSETQ. The V and J genes are TRBV5-1 and TRBJ2-2, with TRBD2 matching 9 bases. This sequence was found in an adult in good health. The starting material was peripheral blood, obtained on day 0 of AZD1222 vaccination. The CDR3 sequence: CASSSTSGSLNTGELFF. DNA of the CDR3: TGCGCCAGCAGCTCAACTAGCGGGTCGCTGAACACCGGGGAGCTGTTTTTT.